The clone carrying this TCR beta chain was seen a few times. These data originate in a study of T cells after yellow fever vaccination. J was trimmed by 4 bases and V by 6 bases; bases with no gene match: 2. In germline, CDR1 is SNHLY, CDR2 FYNNEI. This CDR3 has 13 amino acids. TCRdb independently ran MiXCR on the 5' RACE reads; one entry per CDR3 protein. Among some 240,000 distinct CDR3 sequences, roughly 3.3% were seen once, and the ten largest hold approximately 3%. The source was CD4+ T cells sorted from PBMCs, collected 10 days after the yellow fever booster vaccination. This clonotype was obtained from a man between 18 and 29 years old who received the YFV17D yellow fever vaccine. The chain joins TRBV2 to TRBJ1-3; 8 bases match TRBD1. The chain's CDR3 is CASRTGDGNTIYF. DNA for the CDR3: TGTGCCAGCAGGACAGGGGACGGAAACACCATATATTTT.